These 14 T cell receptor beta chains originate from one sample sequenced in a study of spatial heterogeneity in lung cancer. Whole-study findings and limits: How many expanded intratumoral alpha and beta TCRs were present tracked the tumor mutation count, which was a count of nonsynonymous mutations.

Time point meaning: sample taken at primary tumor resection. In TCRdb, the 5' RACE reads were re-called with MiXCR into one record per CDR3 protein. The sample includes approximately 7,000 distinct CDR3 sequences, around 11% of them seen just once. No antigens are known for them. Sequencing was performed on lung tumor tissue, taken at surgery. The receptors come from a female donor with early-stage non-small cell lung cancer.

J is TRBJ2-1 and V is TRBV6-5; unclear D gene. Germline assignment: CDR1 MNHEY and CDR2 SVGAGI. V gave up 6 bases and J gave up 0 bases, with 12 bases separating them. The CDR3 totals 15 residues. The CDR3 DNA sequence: TGTGCCAGCAGGTCGACGGCTAGCTCCTACAATGAGCAGTTCTTC. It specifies CASRSTASSYNEQFF.

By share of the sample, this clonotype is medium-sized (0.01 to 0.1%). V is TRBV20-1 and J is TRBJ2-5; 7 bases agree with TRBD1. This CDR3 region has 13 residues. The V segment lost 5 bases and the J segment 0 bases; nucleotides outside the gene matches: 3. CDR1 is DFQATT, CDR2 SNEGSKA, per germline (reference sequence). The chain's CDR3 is CSARDSHQETQYF. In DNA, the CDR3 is TGCAGTGCTCGGGACAGCCACCAAGAGACCCAGTACTTC.

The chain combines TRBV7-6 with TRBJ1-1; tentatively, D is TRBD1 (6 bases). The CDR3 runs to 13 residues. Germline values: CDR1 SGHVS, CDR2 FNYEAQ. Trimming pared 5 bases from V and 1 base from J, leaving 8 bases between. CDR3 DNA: TGTGCCAGCAGCATGACAGGGAACACTGAAGCTTTCTTT. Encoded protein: CASSMTGNTEAFF.

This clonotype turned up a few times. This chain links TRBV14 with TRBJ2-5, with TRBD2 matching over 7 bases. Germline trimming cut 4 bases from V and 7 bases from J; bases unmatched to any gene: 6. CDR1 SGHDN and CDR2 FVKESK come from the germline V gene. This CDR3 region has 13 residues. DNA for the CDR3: TGTGCCAGCAGCCGAACGCCGGGAGGGACCCAGTACTTC. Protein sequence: CASSRTPGGTQYF. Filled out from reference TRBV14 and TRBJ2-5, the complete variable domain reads EAGVTQFPSHSVIEKGQTVTLRCDPISGHDNLYWYRRVMGKEIKFLLHFVKESKQDESGMPNNRFLAERTGGTYSTLKVQPAELEDSGVYFCASSRTPGGTQYFGPGTRLLVL.

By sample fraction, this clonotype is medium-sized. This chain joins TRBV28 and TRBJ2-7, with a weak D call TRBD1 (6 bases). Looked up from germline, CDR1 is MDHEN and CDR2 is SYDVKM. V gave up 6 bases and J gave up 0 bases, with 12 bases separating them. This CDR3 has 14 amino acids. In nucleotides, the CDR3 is TGTGCCAGCAGACAGACAGGCTCCTCCTACGAGCAGTACTTC. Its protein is CASRQTGSSYEQYF.

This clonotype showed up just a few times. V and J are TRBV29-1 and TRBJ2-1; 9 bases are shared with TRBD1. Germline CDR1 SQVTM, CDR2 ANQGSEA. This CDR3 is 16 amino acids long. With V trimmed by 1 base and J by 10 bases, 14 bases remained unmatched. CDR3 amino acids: CSVEVVGQGALGEQFF. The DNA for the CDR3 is TGCAGCGTTGAAGTTGTGGGACAGGGTGCCTTGGGGGAGCAGTTCTTC.

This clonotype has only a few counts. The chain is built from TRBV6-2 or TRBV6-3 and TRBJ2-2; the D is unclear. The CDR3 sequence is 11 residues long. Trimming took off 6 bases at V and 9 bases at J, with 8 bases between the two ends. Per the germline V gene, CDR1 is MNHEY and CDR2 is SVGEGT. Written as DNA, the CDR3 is TGTGCCAGCAGCCCTTTGAGGGAGCTGTTTTTT. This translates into CASSPLRELFF.

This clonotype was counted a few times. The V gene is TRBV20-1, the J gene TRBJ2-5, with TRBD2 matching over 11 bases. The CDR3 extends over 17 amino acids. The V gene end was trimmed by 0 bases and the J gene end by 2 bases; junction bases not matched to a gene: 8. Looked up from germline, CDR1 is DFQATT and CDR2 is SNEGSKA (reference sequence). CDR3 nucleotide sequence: TGCAGTGCTAGAGATAGCGGGGGGGCGAGCAGACAAGAGACCCAGTACTTC. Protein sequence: CSARDSGGASRQETQYF.

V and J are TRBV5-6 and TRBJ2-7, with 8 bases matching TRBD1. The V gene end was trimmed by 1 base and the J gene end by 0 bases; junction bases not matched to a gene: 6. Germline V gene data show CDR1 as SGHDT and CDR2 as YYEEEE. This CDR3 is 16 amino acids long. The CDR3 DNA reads TGTGCCAGCAGCTTGACCGGGACAGGCCACTCCTACGAGCAGTACTTC. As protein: CASSLTGTGHSYEQYF.

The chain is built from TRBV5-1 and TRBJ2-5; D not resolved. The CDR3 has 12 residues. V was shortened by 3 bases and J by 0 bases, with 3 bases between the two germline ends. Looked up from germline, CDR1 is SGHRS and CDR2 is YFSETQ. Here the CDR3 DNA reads TGCGCCAGCAGCTGGGACCAAGAGACCCAGTACTTC. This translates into CASSWDQETQYF.

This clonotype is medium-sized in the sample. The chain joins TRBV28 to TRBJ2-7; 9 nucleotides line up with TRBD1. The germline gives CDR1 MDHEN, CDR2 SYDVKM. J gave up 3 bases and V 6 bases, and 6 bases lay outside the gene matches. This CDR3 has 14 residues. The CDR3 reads CASRLTGGGYEQYF. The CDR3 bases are TGTGCCAGCAGACTTACAGGGGGCGGCTACGAGCAGTACTTC. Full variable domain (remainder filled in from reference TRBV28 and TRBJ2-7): DVKVTQSSRYLVKRTGEKVFLECVQDMDHENMFWYRQDPGLGLRLIYFSYDVKMKEKGDIPEGYSVSREKKERFSLILESASTNQTSMYLCASRLTGGGYEQYFGPGTRLTVT.

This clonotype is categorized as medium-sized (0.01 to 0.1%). The DNA for the CDR3 is TGTGCCAGCAGGGGACAACCGAACACTGAAGCTTTCTTT. It codes for CASRGQPNTEAFF. The rearrangement links TRBV7-2 to TRBJ1-1, with D maybe TRBD1 (6 bases). There are 13 residues in the CDR3. V lost 6 bases to trimming and J lost 1 base, with 9 bases between them. Germline CDR1 SGHTA, CDR2 FQGNSA.

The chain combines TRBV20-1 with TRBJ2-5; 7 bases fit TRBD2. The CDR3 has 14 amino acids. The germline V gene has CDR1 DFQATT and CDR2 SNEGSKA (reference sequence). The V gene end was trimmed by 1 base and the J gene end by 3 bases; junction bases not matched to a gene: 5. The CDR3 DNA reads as TGCAGTGCTAGAGGGACTAGGGGCAAAGAGACCCAGTACTTC. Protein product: CSARGTRGKETQYF.

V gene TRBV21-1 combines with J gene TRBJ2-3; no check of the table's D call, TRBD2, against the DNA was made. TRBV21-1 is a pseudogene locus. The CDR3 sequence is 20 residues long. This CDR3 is CASTEWPSARGGTVTDTQYF. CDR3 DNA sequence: TGTGCCAGCACCGAATGGCCCTCGGCTCGCGGGGGGACCGTCACAGATACGCAGTATTTT.